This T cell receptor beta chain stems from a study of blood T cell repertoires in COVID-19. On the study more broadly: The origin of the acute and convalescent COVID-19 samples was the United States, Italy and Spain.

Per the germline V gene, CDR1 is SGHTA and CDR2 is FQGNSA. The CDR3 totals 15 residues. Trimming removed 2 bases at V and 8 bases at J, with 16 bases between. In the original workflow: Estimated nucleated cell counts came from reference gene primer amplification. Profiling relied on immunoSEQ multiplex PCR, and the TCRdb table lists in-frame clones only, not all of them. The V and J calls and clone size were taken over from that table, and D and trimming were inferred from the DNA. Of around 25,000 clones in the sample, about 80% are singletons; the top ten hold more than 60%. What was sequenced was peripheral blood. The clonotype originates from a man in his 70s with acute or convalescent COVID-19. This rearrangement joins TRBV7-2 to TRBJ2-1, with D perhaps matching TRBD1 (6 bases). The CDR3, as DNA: TGTGCCAGCAGCTTAAGTGGGGGCCCTGTGGATGAGCAGTTCTTC. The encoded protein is CASSLSGGPVDEQFF.